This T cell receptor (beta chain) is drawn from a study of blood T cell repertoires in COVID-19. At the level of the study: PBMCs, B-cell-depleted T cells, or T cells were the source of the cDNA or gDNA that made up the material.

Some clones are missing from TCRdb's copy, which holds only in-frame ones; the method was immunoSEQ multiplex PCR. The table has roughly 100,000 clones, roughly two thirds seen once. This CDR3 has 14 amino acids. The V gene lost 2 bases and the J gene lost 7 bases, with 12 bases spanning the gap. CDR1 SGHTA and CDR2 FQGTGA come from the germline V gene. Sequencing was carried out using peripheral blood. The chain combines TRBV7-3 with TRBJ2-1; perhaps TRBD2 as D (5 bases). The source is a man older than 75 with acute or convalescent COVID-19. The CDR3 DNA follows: TGTGCCAGCAGCTTAGCGGGTTTGAGTAATGAGCAGTTCTTC. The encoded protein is CASSLAGLSNEQFF. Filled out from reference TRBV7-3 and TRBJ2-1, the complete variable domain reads GAGVSQTPSNKVTEKGKYVELRCDPISGHTALYWYRQSLGQGPEFLIYFQGTGAADDSGLPNDRFFAVRPEGSVSTLKIQRTERGDSAVYLCASSLAGLSNEQFFGPGTRLTVL.